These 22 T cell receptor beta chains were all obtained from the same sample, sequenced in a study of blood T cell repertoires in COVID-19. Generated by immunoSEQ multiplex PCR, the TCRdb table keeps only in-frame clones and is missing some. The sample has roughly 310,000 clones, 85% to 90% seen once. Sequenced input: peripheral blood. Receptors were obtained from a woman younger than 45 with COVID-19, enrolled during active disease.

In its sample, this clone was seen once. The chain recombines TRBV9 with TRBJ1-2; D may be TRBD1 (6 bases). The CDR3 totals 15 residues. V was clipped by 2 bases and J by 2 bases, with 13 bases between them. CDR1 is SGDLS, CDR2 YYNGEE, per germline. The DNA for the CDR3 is TGTGCCAGCAGCGTCAGGGGCCCCGGGAACTATGGCTACACCTTC. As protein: CASSVRGPGNYGYTF.

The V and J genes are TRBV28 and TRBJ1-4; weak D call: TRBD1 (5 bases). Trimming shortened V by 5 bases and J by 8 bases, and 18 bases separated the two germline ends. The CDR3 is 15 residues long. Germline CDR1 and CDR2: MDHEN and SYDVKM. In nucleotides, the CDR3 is TGTGCCAGCAGTCCGAAGCGGGGGGGGTACGAAAAACTGTTTTTT. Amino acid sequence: CASSPKRGGYEKLFF.

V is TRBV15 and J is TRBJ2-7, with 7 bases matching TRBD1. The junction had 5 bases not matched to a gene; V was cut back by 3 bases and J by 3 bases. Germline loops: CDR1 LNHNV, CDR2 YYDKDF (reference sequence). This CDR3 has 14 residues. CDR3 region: CATSRTGNSYEQYF. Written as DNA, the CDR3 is TGTGCCACCAGCAGGACAGGGAATAGCTACGAGCAGTACTTC.

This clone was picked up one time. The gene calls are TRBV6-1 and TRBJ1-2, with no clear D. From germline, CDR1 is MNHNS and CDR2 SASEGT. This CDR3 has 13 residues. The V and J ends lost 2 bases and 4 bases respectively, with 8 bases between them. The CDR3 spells CASSENPSYGYTF. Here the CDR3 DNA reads TGTGCCAGCAGTGAAAATCCCTCCTATGGCTACACCTTC.

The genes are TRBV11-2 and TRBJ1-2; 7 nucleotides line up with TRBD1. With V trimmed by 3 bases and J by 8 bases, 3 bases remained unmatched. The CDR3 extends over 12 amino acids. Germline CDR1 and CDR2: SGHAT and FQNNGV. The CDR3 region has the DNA TGTGCCAGCAGCTTTCAGGGGGTCGGCTACACCTTC. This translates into CASSFQGVGYTF.

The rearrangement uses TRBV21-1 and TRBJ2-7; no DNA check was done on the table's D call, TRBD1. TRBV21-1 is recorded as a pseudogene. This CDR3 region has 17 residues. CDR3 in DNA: TGTGCCAGCAGCAAAGAGGAGGAGCGGGACAGGCCCTACGAGCAGTACTTC. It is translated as CASSKEEERDRPYEQYF.

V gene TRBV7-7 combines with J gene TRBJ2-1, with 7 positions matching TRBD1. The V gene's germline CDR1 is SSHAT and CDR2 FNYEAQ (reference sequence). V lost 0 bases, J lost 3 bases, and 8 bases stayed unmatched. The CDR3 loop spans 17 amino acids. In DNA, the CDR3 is TGTGCCAGCAGCTTAGCGCCCGGGACAGCAAGCTACAATGAGCAGTTCTTC. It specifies CASSLAPGTASYNEQFF.

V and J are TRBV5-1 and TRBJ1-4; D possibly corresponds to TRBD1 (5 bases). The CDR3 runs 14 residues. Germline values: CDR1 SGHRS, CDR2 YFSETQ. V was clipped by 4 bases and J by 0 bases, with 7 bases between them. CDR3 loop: CASSAGATNEKLFF. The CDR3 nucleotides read TGCGCCAGCAGCGCGGGGGCAACTAATGAAAAACTGTTTTTT.

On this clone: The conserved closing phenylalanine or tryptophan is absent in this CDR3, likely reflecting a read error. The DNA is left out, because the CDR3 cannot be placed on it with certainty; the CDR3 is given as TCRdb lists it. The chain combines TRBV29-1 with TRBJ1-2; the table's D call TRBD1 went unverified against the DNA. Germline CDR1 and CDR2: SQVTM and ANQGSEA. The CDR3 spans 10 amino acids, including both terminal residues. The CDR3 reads CSLTSGTRLP.

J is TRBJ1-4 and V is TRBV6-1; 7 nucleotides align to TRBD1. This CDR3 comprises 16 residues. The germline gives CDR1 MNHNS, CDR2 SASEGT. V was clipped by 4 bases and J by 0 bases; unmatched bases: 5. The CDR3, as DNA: TGTGCCAGCAGTGGGCGACAGGGACCAACTAATGAAAAACTGTTTTTT. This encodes CASSGRQGPTNEKLFF.

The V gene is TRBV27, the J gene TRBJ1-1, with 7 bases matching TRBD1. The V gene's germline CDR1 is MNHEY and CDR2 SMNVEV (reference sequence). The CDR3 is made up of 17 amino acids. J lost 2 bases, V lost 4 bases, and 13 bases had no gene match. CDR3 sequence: CASSSRQGGSSNTEAFF. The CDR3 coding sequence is TGTGCCAGCAGTTCCCGACAGGGTGGATCCTCTAACACTGAAGCTTTCTTT.

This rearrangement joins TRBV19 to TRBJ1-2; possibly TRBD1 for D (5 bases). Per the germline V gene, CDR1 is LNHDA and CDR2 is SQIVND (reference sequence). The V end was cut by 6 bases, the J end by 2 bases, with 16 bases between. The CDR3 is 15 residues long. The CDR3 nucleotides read TGTGCCAGTAGCGGCCAGGGCAACGTCAACTATGGCTACACCTTC. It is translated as CASSGQGNVNYGYTF. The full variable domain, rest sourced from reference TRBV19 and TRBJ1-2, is DGGITQSPKYLFRKEGQNVTLSCEQNLNHDAMYWYRQDPGQGLRLIYYSQIVNDFQKGDIAEGYSVSREKKESFPLTVTSAQKNPTAFYLCASSGQGNVNYGYTFGSGTRLTVV.

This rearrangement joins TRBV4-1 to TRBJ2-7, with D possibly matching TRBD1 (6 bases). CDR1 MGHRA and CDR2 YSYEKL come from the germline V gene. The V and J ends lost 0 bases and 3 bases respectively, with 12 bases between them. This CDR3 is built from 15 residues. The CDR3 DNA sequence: TGCGCCAGCAGCCAAGACCCAGGGGTCCGCTACGAGCAGTACTTC. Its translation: CASSQDPGVRYEQYF.

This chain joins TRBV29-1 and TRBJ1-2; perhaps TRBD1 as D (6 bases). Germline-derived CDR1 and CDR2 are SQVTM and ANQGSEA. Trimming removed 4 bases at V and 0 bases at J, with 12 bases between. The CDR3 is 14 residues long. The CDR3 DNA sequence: TGCAGCGTTGCAGGGGACGGAGCTAACTATGGCTACACCTTC. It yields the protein CSVAGDGANYGYTF.

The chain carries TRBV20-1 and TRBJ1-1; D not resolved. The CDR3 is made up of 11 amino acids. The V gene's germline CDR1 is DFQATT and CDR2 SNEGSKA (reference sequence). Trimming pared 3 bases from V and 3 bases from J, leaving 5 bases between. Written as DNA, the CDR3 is TGCAGTGCTAGCGAGGACACTGAAGCTTTCTTT. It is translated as CSASEDTEAFF.

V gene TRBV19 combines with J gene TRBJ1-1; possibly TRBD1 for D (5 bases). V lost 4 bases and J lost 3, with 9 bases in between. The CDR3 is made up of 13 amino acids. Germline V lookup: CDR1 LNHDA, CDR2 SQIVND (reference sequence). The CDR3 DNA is TGTGCCAGTAGTACGGACATTGACACTGAAGCTTTCTTT. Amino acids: CASSTDIDTEAFF.

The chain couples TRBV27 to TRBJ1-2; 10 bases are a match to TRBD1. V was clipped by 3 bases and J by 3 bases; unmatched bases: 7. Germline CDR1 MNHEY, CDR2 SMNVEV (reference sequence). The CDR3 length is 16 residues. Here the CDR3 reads CASSLSRGQGDYGYTF. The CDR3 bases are TGTGCCAGCAGTTTGTCTAGAGGACAGGGGGACTATGGCTACACCTTC.

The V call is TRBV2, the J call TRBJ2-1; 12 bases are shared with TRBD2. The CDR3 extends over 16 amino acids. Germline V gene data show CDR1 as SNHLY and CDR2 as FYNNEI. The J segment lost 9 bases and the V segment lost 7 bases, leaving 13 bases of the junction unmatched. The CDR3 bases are TGTGCCAGCACCGGACTGACTAGCGGGAGAGTGGGTGAGCAGTTCTTC. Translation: CASTGLTSGRVGEQFF.

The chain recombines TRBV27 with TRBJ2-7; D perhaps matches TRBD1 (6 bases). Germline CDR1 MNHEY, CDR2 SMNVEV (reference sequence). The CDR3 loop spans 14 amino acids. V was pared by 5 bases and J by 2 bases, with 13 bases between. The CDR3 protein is CASSRTVLPYEQYF. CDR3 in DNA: TGTGCCAGCAGTCGGACAGTACTTCCCTACGAGCAGTACTTC.

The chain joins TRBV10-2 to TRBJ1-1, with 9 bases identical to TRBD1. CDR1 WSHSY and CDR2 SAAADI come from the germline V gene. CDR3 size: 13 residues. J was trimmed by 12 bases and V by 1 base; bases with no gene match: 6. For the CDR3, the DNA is TGCGCCAGCAGTGAGTTAGGACAGGGGTGGACTTTCTTT. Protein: CASSELGQGWTFF.

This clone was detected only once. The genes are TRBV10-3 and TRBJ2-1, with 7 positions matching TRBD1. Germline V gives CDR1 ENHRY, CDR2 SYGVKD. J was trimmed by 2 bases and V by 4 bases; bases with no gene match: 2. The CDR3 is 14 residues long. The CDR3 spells CAISGQGTYNEQFF. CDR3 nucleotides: TGTGCCATCAGTGGACAGGGTACCTACAATGAGCAGTTCTTC.

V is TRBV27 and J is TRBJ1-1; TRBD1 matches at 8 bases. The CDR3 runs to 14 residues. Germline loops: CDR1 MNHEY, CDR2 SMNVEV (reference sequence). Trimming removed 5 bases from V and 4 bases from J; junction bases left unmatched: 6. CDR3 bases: TGTGCCAGCAGTGTTACAGGGGGTCCCACTGAAGCTTTCTTT. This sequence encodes CASSVTGGPTEAFF.